A selection of T cell receptor beta chains follows, all from one sample in a study of cytomegalovirus exposure and HLA in healthy donors. TCRdb's table, derived via immunoSEQ multiplex PCR, lists solely in-frame clones and lacks some. The table lists 130,000 or so clones, 70% to 85% of them singletons. Sequenced material: PBMCs. These receptors were collected from a man younger than 30 in good health and CMV-seronegative. Each CDR3 is given with its conserved first and last residue. Each record gives: J gene, clone size, V gene, CDR3 protein. Clone size is shown for a subset of rows, as once, few, many or a class of expanded clone.

j_call: TRBJ1-2
clone_size: .
v_call: TRBV7-3
cdr3_aa: CASSLGTGGSGYTF

j_call: TRBJ2-4
clone_size: .
v_call: TRBV4-1
cdr3_aa: CASSQDSVGEGVGIQYF

j_call: TRBJ2-2
clone_size: .
v_call: TRBV7-8
cdr3_aa: CASSSHGASGGNTGELFF

j_call: TRBJ2-3
clone_size: .
v_call: TRBV6-5
cdr3_aa: CASKMKTGTDTQYF

j_call: TRBJ1-1
clone_size: .
v_call: TRBV5-1
cdr3_aa: CASSPESSNTEAFF

j_call: TRBJ2-5
clone_size: .
v_call: TRBV7-9
cdr3_aa: CASSFQQAQETQYF

j_call: TRBJ2-1
clone_size: few
v_call: TRBV11-3
cdr3_aa: CASSQGGVDRNEQFF

j_call: TRBJ1-1
clone_size: .
v_call: TRBV9
cdr3_aa: CASSPYRGEDTEAFF

j_call: TRBJ2-7
clone_size: .
v_call: TRBV5-5
cdr3_aa: CASTRTGGFGSYEQYF

j_call: TRBJ2-7
clone_size: .
v_call: TRBV6-1
cdr3_aa: CASSGTRYEQYF

j_call: TRBJ1-1
clone_size: .
v_call: TRBV13
cdr3_aa: CASSPQGASEAFF

j_call: TRBJ1-1
clone_size: .
v_call: TRBV5-1
cdr3_aa: CASSFSLQGGMNTEAFF

j_call: TRBJ2-3
clone_size: .
v_call: TRBV6-5
cdr3_aa: CASSSGTGSGTQYF

j_call: TRBJ1-1
clone_size: .
v_call: TRBV9
cdr3_aa: CASARQGANTEAFF

j_call: TRBJ1-1
clone_size: .
v_call: TRBV13
cdr3_aa: CASSAGTGNTEAFF

j_call: TRBJ2-7
clone_size: .
v_call: TRBV10-2
cdr3_aa: CASNPARGLWNEQYF

j_call: TRBJ2-1
clone_size: .
v_call: TRBV11-2
cdr3_aa: CASSLQGSSYNEQFF

j_call: TRBJ2-1
clone_size: .
v_call: TRBV11-2
cdr3_aa: CASDRDRGPHEQFF

j_call: TRBJ2-4
clone_size: .
v_call: TRBV5-1
cdr3_aa: CASAKQVGGRNIQYF

j_call: TRBJ1-2
clone_size: once
v_call: TRBV11-2
cdr3_aa: CASSLITGGYGYTF

j_call: TRBJ1-2
clone_size: .
v_call: TRBV4-3
cdr3_aa: CASSQDLEEGNYGYTF

j_call: TRBJ2-2
clone_size: .
v_call: TRBV6-6
cdr3_aa: CASSYSRRERRELFF

j_call: TRBJ1-2
clone_size: .
v_call: TRBV6-1
cdr3_aa: CASSEQDIYGYTF

j_call: TRBJ1-2
clone_size: .
v_call: TRBV2
cdr3_aa: CASSLKEDYGYTF

j_call: TRBJ2-7
clone_size: few
v_call: TRBV6-5
cdr3_aa: CASAPGVENEQYF

j_call: TRBJ1-1
clone_size: .
v_call: TRBV5-4
cdr3_aa: CASSWAGGSNTEAFF

j_call: TRBJ1-2
clone_size: .
v_call: TRBV18
cdr3_aa: CASSPGGGYTF

j_call: TRBJ2-1
clone_size: .
v_call: TRBV18
cdr3_aa: CASSPVRQGIGLKASNEQFF

j_call: TRBJ2-7
clone_size: .
v_call: TRBV4-1
cdr3_aa: CASSQGLAGIYEQYF

j_call: TRBJ1-1
clone_size: .
v_call: TRBV19
cdr3_aa: CASSIGGTANTEAFF

j_call: TRBJ1-1
clone_size: .
v_call: TRBV6-5
cdr3_aa: CASSYRTGDTEAFF

j_call: TRBJ2-7
clone_size: .
v_call: TRBV28
cdr3_aa: CASSLLPRGEQYF

j_call: TRBJ1-2
clone_size: .
v_call: TRBV9
cdr3_aa: CASSPSGRGYGYTF

j_call: TRBJ1-5
clone_size: .
v_call: TRBV28
cdr3_aa: CASSLGVQPQHF

j_call: TRBJ2-3
clone_size: few
v_call: TRBV2
cdr3_aa: CASLAGGMTDTQYF

j_call: TRBJ1-4
clone_size: .
v_call: TRBV29-1
cdr3_aa: CSVEARSEGEKLFF

j_call: TRBJ2-3
clone_size: .
v_call: TRBV6-1
cdr3_aa: CASSDRGNTQYF

j_call: TRBJ1-2
clone_size: few
v_call: TRBV18
cdr3_aa: CASSLLRDRVSYGYTF

j_call: TRBJ1-5
clone_size: .
v_call: TRBV6-6
cdr3_aa: CASSYFSDPSNQPQHF

j_call: TRBJ1-1
clone_size: .
v_call: TRBV9
cdr3_aa: CASSVDVGGFAFF

j_call: TRBJ1-2
clone_size: once
v_call: TRBV7-9
cdr3_aa: CSSTPRDGGARYGYTF

j_call: TRBJ1-1
clone_size: .
v_call: TRBV5-6
cdr3_aa: CASSLMAVEAFF

j_call: TRBJ1-1
clone_size: .
v_call: TRBV4-3
cdr3_aa: CASSQDWSTGTEAFF

j_call: TRBJ2-1
clone_size: .
v_call: TRBV6-5
cdr3_aa: CASRASGGANEQFF

j_call: TRBJ2-7
clone_size: once
v_call: TRBV28
cdr3_aa: CATMPSTSYEQYF

j_call: TRBJ2-7
clone_size: .
v_call: TRBV29-1
cdr3_aa: CSVGGGASYEQYF

j_call: TRBJ2-1
clone_size: .
v_call: TRBV6-5
cdr3_aa: CASSYRRAWFF

j_call: TRBJ1-1
clone_size: .
v_call: TRBV11-2
cdr3_aa: CASSLGGDGDMNTEAFF

j_call: TRBJ2-1
clone_size: once
v_call: TRBV4-2
cdr3_aa: CASSQGGEYNEQFF

j_call: TRBJ2-1
clone_size: .
v_call: TRBV9
cdr3_aa: CASSVGTGVDEQFF

j_call: TRBJ2-1
clone_size: .
v_call: TRBV2
cdr3_aa: CASSDNVRGNEQFF

j_call: TRBJ1-1
clone_size: .
v_call: TRBV6-6
cdr3_aa: CASSPGLTEAFF

j_call: TRBJ2-7
clone_size: once
v_call: TRBV11-2
cdr3_aa: CASSLGRGGLSSYEQYF

j_call: TRBJ2-1
clone_size: .
v_call: TRBV16
cdr3_aa: CASSQMGTPQNEQFF

j_call: TRBJ2-7
clone_size: .
v_call: TRBV19
cdr3_aa: CASSLDRARVGEQGEQYF

j_call: TRBJ2-7
clone_size: once
v_call: TRBV4-1
cdr3_aa: CASSQTSSYERYF

j_call: TRBJ2-3
clone_size: .
v_call: TRBV7-2
cdr3_aa: CASSLEGQSRRAQYF

j_call: TRBJ2-1
clone_size: few
v_call: TRBV7-2
cdr3_aa: CASSADKRGEQFF

j_call: TRBJ2-7
clone_size: .
v_call: TRBV5-1
cdr3_aa: CASSFRDNTYEQYF

j_call: TRBJ2-1
clone_size: few
v_call: TRBV11-3
cdr3_aa: CASSRTSGGNNEQFF